The entry below describes one T cell receptor beta chain. Its target is unknown. These data come from a study of T cell responses to AZD1222 COVID-19 vaccine. Germline values: CDR1 SGHKS, CDR2 YYEKEE (reference sequence). The CDR3 is made up of 16 amino acids. The J segment lost 4 bases and the V segment lost 4 bases, leaving 12 bases of the junction unmatched. Profiled with immunoSEQ multiplex PCR; TCRdb holds only in-frame clones, not every one. The sample lists approximately 110,000 clones, about nine tenths occurring once. Findings and caveats of the study: It should be noted that donors were predominantly white British and more often female, and clonal diversity was possibly underestimated.

J is TRBJ1-1 and V is TRBV5-5; 8 nucleotides align to TRBD1. The receptor was derived from an adult in good health. Sequenced material: peripheral blood, taken on day 0 of AZD1222 vaccination. The CDR3 is CASSPHPTGVATEAFF. The CDR3 DNA reads as TGTGCCAGCAGCCCACACCCGACAGGGGTCGCCACTGAAGCTTTCTTT.